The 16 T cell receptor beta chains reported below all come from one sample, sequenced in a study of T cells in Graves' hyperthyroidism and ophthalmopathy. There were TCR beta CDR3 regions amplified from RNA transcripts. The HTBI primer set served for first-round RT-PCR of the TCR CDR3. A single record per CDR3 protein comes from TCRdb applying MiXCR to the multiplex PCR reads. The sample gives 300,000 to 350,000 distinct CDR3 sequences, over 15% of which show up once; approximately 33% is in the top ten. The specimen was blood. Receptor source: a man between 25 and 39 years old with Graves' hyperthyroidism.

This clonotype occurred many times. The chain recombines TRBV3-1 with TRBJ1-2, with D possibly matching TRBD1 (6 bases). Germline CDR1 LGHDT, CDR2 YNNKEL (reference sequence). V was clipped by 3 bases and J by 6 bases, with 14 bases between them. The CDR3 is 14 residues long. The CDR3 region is CASSQTDRIHGYTF. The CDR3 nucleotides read TGTGCCAGCAGCCAGACCGACAGGATCCATGGCTACACCTTC.

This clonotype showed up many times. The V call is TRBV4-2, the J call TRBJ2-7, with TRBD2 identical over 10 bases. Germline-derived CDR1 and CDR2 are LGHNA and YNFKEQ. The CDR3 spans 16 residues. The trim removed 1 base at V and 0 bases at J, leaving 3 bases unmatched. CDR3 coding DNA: TGTGCCAGCAGCCAAGGGGCTAGCGGGAGCTCCTACGAGCAGTACTTC. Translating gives CASSQGASGSSYEQYF.

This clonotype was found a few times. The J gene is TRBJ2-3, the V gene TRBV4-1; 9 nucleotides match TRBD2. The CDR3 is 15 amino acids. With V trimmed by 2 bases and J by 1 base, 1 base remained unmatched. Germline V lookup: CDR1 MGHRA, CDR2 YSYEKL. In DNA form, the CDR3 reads TGCGCCAGCAGCCAAAGCGGGAGGCGCACAGATACGCAGTATTTT. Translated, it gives CASSQSGRRTDTQYF.

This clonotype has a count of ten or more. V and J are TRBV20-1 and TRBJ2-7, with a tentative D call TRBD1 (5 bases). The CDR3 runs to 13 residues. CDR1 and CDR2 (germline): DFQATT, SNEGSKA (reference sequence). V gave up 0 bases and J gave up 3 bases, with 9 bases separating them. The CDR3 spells CSARDPRGYEQYF. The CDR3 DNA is TGCAGTGCTAGAGATCCTAGGGGCTACGAGCAGTACTTC.

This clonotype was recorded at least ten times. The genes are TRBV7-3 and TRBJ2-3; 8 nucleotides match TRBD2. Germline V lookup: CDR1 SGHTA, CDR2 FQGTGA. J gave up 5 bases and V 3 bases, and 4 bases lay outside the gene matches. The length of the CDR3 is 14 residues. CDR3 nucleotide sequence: TGTGCCAGCAGCTTGTCAGCGGGAGAAGATACGCAGTATTTT. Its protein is CASSLSAGEDTQYF. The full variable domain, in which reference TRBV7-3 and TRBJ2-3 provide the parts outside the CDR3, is GAGVSQTPSNKVTEKGKYVELRCDPISGHTALYWYRQSLGQGPEFLIYFQGTGAADDSGLPNDRFFAVRPEGSVSTLKIQRTERGDSAVYLCASSLSAGEDTQYFGPGTRLTVL.

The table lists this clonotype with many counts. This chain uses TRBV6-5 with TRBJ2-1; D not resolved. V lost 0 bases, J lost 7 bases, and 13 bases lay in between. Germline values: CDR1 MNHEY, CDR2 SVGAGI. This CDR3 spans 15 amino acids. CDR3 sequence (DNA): TGTGCCAGCAGTTACTCGATCATCTCTGGAAATGAGCAGTTCTTC. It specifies CASSYSIISGNEQFF.

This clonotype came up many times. CDR3 protein: CASQLAGSYEQYF. CDR3 DNA: TGTGCCAGCCAACTAGCGGGAAGCTACGAGCAGTACTTC. The chain employs TRBV6-1 and TRBJ2-7; TRBD2 matches at 10 bases. Trimming at V came to 8 bases and at J to 3 bases, leaving 4 bases not matched to a gene. This CDR3 comprises 13 residues. Germline assignment: CDR1 MNHNS and CDR2 SASEGT.

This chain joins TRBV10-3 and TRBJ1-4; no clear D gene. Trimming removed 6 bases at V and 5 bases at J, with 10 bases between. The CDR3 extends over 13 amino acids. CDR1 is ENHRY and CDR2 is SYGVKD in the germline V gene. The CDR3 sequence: CAIRGSLNEKLFF. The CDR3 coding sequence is TGTGCCATCAGGGGCAGCTTAAATGAAAAACTGTTTTTT.

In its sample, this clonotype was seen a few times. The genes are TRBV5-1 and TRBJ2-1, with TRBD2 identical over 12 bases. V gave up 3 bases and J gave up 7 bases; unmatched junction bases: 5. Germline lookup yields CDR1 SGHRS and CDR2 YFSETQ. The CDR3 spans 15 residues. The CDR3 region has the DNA TGCGCCAGCAGCTCGACTAGCGGGAGTGGTAATGAGCAGTTCTTC. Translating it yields CASSSTSGSGNEQFF.

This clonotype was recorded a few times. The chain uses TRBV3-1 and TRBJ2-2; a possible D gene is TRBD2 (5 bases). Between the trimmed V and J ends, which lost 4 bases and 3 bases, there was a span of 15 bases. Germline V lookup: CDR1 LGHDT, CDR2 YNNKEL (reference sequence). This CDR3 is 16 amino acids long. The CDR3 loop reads CASSPPGMGYTGELFF. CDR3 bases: TGTGCCAGCAGCCCCCCGGGGATGGGCTACACCGGGGAGCTGTTTTTT.

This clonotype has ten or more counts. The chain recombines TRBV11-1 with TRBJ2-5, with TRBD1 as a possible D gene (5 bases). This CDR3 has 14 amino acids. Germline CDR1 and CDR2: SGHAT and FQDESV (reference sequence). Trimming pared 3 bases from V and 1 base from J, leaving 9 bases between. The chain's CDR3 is CASSFKGFQETQYF. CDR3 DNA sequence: TGTGCCAGCAGCTTTAAGGGGTTCCAAGAGACCCAGTACTTC.

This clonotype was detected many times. The chain's CDR3 is CSALDPRTGELFF. In DNA, the CDR3 is TGCAGTGCTCTGGACCCCAGAACCGGGGAGCTGTTTTTT. V and J are TRBV20-1 and TRBJ2-2; no reliable D call. V was pared by 5 bases and J by 5 bases, with 12 bases between. From germline, CDR1 is DFQATT and CDR2 SNEGSKA (reference sequence). The CDR3 extends over 13 amino acids.

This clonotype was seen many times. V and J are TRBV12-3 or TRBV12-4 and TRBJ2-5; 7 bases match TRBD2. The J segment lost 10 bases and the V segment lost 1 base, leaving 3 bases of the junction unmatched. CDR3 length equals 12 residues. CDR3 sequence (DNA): TGTGCCAGCAGTTTAGGCCTAGCGGTCCAGTACTTC. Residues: CASSLGLAVQYF.

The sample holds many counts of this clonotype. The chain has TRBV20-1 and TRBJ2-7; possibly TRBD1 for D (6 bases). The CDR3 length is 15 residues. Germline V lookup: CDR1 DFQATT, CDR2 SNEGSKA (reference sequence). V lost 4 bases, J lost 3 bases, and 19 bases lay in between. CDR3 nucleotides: TGCAGTGCTAATTCACTCAGGGGCACGGACTACGAGCAGTACTTC. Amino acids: CSANSLRGTDYEQYF.

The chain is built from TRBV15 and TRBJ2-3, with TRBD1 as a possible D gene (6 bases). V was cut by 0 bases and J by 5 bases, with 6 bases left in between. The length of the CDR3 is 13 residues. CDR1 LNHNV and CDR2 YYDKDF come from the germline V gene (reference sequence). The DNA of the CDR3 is TGTGCCACCAGCAGAGACAGGGGAGATACGCAGTATTTT. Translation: CATSRDRGDTQYF.

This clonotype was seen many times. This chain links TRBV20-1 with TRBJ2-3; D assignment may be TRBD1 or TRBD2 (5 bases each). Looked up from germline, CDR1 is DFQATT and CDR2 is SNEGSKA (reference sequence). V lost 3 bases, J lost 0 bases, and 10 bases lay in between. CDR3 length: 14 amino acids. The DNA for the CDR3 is TGCAGTGCTAGGGGGGACCCTAGCACAGATACGCAGTATTTT. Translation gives CSARGDPSTDTQYF.